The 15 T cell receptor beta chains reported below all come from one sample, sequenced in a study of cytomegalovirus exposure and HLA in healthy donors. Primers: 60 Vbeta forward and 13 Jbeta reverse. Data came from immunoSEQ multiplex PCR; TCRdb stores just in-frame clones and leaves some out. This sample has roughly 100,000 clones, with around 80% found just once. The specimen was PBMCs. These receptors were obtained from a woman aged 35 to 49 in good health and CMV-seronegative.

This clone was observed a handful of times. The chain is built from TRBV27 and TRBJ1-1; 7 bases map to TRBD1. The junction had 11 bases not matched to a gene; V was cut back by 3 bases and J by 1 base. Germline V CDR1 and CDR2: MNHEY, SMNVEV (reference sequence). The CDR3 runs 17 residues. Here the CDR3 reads CASSFIYVGTANTEAFF. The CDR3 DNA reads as TGTGCCAGCAGTTTCATATATGTGGGGACAGCGAACACTGAAGCTTTCTTT.

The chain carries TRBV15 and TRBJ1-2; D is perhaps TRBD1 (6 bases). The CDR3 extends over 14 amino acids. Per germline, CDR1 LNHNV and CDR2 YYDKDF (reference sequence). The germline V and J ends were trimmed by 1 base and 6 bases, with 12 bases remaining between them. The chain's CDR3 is CATSRARGGDGYTF. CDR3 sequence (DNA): TGTGCCACCAGCAGAGCGAGAGGGGGAGATGGCTACACCTTC.

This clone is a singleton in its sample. CDR3: CASSFRGSGNQPQHF. Written as DNA, the CDR3 is TGTGCCAGTAGTTTCAGGGGTTCTGGCAATCAGCCCCAGCATTTT. The chain uses TRBV19 and TRBJ1-5; TRBD1 might be the D (6 bases). Germline V gives CDR1 LNHDA, CDR2 SQIVND (reference sequence). Between the trimmed V and J ends, which lost 5 bases and 2 bases, there was a span of 13 bases. This CDR3 comprises 15 residues.

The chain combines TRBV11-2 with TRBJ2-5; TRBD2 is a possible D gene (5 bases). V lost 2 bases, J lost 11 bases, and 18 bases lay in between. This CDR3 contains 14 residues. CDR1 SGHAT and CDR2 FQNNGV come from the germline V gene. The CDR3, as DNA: TGTGCCAGCAGCTTAAATCCGCTTGAGGGAGAGCAGTACTTC. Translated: CASSLNPLEGEQYF. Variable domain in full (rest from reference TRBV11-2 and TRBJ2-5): EAGVAQSPRYKIIEKRQSVAFWCNPISGHATLYWYQQILGQGPKLLIQFQNNGVVDDSQLPKDRFSAERLKGVDSTLKIQPAKLEDSAVYLCASSLNPLEGEQYFGPGTRLLVL.

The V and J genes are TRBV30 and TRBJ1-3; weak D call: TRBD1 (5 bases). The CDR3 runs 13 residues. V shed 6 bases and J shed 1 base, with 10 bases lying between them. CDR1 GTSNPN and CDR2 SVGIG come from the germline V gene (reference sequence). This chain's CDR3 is CACNQGSGNTIYF. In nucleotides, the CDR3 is TGTGCCTGTAACCAGGGATCTGGAAACACCATATATTTT.

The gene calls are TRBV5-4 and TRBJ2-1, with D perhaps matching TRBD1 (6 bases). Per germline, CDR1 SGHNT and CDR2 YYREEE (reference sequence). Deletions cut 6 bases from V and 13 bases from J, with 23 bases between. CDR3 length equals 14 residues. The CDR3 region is CASTIQTGTKEQFF. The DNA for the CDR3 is TGTGCCAGCACCATTCAAACCGGGACAAAGGAACAGTTCTTC.

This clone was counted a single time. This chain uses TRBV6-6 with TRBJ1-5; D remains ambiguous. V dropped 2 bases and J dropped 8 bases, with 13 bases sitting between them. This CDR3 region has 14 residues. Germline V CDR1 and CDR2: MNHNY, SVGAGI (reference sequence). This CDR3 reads CASSYQQRSEPQHF. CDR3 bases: TGTGCCAGCAGTTACCAACAGAGATCAGAGCCCCAGCATTTT.

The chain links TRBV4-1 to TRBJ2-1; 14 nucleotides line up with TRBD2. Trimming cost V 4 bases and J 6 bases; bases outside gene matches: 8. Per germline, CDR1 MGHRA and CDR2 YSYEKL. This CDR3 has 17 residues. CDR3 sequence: CASSRAGTSGSRNEQFF. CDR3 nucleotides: TGCGCCAGCAGCCGAGCCGGGACTAGCGGGAGCCGCAATGAGCAGTTCTTC.

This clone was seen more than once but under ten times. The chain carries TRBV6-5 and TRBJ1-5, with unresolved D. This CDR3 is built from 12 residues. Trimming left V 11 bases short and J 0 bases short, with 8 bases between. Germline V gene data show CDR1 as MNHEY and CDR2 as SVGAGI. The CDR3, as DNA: TGTGCCGCGTGCGATAGCAATCAGCCCCAGCATTTT. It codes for CAACDSNQPQHF.

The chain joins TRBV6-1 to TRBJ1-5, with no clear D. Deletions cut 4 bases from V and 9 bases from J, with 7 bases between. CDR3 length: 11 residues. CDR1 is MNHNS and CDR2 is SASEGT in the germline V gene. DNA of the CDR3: TGTGCCAGCAGTGGTCTGTGGCCCCAGCATTTT. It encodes CASSGLWPQHF.

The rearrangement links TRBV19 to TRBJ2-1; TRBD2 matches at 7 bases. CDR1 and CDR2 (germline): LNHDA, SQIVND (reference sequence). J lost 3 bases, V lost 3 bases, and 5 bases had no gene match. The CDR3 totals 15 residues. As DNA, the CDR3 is TGTGCCAGTAGTATGGCTAGCGGTCACTACAATGAGCAGTTCTTC. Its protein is CASSMASGHYNEQFF.

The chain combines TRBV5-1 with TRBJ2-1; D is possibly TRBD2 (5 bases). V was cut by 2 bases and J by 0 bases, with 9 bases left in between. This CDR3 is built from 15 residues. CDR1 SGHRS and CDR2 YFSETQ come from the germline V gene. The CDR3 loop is CASSLSGGSYNEQFF. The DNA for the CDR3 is TGCGCCAGCAGCTTAAGCGGAGGCTCCTACAATGAGCAGTTCTTC.

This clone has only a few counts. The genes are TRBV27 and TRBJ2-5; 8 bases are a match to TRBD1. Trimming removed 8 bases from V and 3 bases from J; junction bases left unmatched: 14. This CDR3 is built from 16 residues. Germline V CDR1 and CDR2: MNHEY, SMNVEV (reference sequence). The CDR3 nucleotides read TGTGCCAGCCGTATCCTTGGACAGGGAAGCGAAGAGACCCAGTACTTC. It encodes CASRILGQGSEETQYF.

CDR3 protein: CASSWGTGFNQPQHF. For the CDR3, the DNA is TGCGCCAGCAGCTGGGGGACAGGGTTCAATCAGCCCCAGCATTTT. This chain joins TRBV5-1 and TRBJ1-5, with TRBD1 matching 9 bases. CDR1 and CDR2 from the germline V gene are SGHRS and YFSETQ. This CDR3 has 15 amino acids. V shed 3 bases, J shed 3 bases, and the junction held 4 bases outside the gene matches.

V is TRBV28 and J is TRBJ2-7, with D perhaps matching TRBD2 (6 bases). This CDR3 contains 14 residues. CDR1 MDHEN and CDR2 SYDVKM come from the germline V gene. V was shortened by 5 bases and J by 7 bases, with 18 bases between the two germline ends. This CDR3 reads CASSQGTAWLEQYF. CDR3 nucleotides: TGTGCCAGCAGTCAAGGGACTGCCTGGTTGGAGCAGTACTTC.